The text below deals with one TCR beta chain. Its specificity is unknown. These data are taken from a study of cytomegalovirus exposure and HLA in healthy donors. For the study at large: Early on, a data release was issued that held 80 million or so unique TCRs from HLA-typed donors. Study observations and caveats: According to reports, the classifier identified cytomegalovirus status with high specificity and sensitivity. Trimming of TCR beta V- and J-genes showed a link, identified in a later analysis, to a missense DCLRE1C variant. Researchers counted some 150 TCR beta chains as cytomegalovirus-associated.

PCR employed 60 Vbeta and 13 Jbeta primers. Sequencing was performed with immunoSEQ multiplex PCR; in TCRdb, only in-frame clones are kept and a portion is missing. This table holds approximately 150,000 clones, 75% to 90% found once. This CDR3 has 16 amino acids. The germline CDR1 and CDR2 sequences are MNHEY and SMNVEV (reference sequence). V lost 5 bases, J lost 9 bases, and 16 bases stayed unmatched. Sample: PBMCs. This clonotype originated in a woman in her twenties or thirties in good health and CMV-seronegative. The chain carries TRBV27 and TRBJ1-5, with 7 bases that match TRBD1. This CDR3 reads CASSPGQSLSIRPQHF. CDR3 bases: TGTGCCAGCAGTCCGGGACAGAGTTTAAGTATACGGCCCCAGCATTTT.